This T cell receptor beta chain comes out of a study of T-cell memory formation after mild COVID-19. This clonotype was recorded many times. The CDR3 has 17 amino acids. From germline, CDR1 is SGHTA and CDR2 FQGNSA. V was trimmed by 2 bases and J by 7 bases, leaving 21 bases between them. TCRdb re-called the 5' RACE reads through MiXCR, storing one row per CDR3 protein. The profile shows around 300,000 distinct CDR3 sequences, 12% to 15% of them singletons. The TCR comes from a man between 18 and 35 years old who had mild COVID-19 (a few samples of this study predate the infection). Cell type and time point are not known. This rearrangement joins TRBV7-2 to TRBJ2-1; D is possibly TRBD1 or TRBD2 (6 bases each). Source material: PBMCs or a T cell subset sorted from them (not recorded which). The CDR3 region is CASSLYRGATTGNEQFF. The CDR3 DNA is TGTGCCAGCAGCTTATATAGGGGGGCTACCACTGGGAATGAGCAGTTCTTC. The complete variable domain, with remaining parts taken from reference TRBV7-2 and TRBJ2-1, reads GAGVSQSPSNKVTEKGKDVELRCDPISGHTALYWYRQSLGQGLEFLIYFQGNSAPDKSGLPSDRFSAERTGGSVSTLTIQRTQQEDSAVYLCASSLYRGATTGNEQFFGPGTRLTVL.